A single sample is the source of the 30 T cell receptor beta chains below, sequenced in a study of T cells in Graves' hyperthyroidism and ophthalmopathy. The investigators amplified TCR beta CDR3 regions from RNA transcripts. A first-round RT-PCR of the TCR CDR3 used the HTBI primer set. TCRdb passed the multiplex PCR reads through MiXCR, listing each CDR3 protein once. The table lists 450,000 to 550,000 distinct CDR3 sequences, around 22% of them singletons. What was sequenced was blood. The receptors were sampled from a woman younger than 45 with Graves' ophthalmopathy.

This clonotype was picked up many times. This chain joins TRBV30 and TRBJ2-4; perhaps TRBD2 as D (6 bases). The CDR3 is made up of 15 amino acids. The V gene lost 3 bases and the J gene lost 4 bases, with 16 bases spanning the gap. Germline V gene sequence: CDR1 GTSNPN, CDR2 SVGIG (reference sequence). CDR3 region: CAWSGGDSVKNIQYF. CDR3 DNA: TGTGCCTGGAGCGGGGGAGACAGCGTAAAAAACATTCAGTACTTC.

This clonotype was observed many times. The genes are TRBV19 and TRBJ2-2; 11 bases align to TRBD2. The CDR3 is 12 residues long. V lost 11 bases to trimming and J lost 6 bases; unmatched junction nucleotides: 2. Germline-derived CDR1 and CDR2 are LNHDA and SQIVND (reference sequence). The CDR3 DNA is TGTGCCGCGACTAGCGGGGCCGGGGAGCTGTTTTTT. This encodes CAATSGAGELFF.

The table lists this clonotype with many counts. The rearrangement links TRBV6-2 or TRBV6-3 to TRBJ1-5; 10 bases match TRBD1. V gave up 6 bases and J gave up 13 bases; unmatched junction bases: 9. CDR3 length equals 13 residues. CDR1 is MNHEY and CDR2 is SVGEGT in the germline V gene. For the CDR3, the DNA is TGTGCCAGCAGGTCCCGGGACAGGGGACCACAGCATTTT. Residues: CASRSRDRGPQHF.

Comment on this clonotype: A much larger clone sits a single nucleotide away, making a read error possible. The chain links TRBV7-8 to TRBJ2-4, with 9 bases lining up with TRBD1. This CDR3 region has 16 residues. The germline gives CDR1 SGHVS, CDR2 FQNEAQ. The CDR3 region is CASSPGTGILIDIKYF. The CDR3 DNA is TGTGCCAGCAGCCCCGGGACAGGGATTCTTATAGACATTAAGTACTTC.

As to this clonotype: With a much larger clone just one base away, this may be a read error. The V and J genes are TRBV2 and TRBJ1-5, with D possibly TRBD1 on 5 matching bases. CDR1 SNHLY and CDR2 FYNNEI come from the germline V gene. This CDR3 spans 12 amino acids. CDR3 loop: CASTGGFQPHHF. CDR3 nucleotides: TGTGCCAGCACCGGGGGGTTTCAGCCCCATCATTTT.

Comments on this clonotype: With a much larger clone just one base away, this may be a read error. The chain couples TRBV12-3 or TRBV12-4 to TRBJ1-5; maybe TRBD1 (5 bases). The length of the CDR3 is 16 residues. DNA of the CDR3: TGTGCCAGCAGTCTGGAGGGGAAATGGAGCAATCAGCCCGAGCATTTT. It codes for CASSLEGKWSNQPEHF.

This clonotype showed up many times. This CDR3 is CASSLEVGGETQYF. DNA for the CDR3: TGTGCCAGCAGCTTAGAGGTCGGCGGGGAGACCCAGTACTTC. The rearrangement uses TRBV7-2 and TRBJ2-5, with a tentative D call TRBD2 (5 bases). The CDR3 is 14 amino acids. V was cut by 1 base and J by 5 bases, with 11 bases left in between. The germline CDR1 and CDR2 sequences are SGHTA and FQGNSA.

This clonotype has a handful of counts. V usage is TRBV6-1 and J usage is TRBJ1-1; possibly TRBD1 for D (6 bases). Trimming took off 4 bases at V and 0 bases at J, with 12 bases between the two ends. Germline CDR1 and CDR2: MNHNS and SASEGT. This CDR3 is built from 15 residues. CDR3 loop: CASSVAGVVNTEAFF. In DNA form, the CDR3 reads TGTGCCAGCAGTGTAGCAGGGGTTGTGAACACTGAAGCTTTCTTT.

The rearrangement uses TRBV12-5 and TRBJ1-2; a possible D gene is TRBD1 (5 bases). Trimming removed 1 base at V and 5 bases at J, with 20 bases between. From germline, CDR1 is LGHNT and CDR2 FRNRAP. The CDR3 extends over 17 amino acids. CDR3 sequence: CASGLATYRSIQYGYTF. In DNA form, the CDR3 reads TGTGCTAGTGGTTTGGCCACCTACAGGTCTATACAATATGGCTACACCTTC. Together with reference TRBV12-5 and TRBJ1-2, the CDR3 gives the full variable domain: DARVTQTPRHKVTEMGQEVTMRCQPILGHNTVFWYRQTMMQGLELLAYFRNRAPLDDSGMPKDRFSAEMPDATLATLKIQPSEPRDSAVYFCASGLATYRSIQYGYTFGSGTRLTVV.

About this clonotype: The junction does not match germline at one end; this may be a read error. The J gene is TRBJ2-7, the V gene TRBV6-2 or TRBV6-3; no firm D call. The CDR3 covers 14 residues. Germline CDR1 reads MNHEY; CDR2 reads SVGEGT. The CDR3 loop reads CASTIDIASYDQYF. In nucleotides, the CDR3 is TGTGCCAGTACCATCGACATCGCCTCCTACGATCAGTACTTC.

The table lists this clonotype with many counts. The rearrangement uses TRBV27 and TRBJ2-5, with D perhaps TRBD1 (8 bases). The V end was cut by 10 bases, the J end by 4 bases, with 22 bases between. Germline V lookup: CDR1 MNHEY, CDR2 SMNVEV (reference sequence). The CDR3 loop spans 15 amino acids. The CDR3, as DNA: TGTGCCACAGGGGGGGGCAGGGGGCCGGGAGAGACCCAGTACTTC. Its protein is CATGGGRGPGETQYF.

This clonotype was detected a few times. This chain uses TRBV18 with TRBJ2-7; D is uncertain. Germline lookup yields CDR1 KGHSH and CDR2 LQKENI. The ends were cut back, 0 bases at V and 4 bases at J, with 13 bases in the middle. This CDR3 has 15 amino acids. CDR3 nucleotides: TGTGCCAGCTCACCACCGGGAAGAGGAGATTACGAGCAGTACTTC. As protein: CASSPPGRGDYEQYF.

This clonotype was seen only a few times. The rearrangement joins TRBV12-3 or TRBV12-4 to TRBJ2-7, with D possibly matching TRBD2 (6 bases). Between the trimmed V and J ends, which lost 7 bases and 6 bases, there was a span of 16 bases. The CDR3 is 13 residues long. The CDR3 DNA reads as TGTGCCAGCACCCTAAATGTGGGGGGCGAGCAGTACTTC. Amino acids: CASTLNVGGEQYF.

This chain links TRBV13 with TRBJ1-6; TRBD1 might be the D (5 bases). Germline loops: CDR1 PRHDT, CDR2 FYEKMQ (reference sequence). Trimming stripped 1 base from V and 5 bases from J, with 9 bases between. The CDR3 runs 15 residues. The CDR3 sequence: CASSLVGGNNSPLHF. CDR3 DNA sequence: TGTGCCAGCAGCTTAGTTGGGGGGAATAATTCACCCCTCCACTTT. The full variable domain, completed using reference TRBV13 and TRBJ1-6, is AAGVIQSPRHLIKEKRETATLKCYPIPRHDTVYWYQQGPGQDPQFLISFYEKMQSDKGSIPDRFSAQQFSDYHSELNMSSLELGDSALYFCASSLVGGNNSPLHFGNGTRLTVT.

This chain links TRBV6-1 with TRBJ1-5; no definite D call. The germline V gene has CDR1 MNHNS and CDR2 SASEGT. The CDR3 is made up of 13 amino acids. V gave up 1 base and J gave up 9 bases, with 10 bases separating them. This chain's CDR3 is CASSEEARMPQHF. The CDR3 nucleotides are TGTGCCAGCAGTGAAGAAGCCCGTATGCCCCAGCATTTT.

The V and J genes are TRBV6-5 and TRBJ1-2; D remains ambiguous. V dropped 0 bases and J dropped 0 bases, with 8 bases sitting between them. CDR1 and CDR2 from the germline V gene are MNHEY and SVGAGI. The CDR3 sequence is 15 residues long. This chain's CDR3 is CASSYSPDPNYGYTF. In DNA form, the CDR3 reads TGTGCCAGCAGTTACTCGCCAGATCCTAACTATGGCTACACCTTC.

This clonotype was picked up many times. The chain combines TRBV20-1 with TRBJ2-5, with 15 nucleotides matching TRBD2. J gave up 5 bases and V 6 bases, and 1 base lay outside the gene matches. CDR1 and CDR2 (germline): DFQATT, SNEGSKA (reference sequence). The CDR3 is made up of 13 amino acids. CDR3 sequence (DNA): TGCAGTGCCGGACTAGCGGGGGGGGAGACCCAGTACTTC. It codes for CSAGLAGGETQYF.

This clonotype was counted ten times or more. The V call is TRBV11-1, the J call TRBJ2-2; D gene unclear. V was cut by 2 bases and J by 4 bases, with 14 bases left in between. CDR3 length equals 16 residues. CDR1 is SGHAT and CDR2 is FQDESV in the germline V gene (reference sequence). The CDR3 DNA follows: TGTGCCAGCAGCTTACCGGAAGGGATCATCACCGGGGAGCTGTTTTTT. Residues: CASSLPEGIITGELFF.

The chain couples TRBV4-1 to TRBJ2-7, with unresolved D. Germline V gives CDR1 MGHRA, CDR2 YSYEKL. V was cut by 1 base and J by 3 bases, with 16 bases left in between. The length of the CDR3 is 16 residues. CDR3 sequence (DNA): TGCGCCAGCAGCCAAGGGGCGTCAGGTCTGGGCTACGAGCAGTACTTC. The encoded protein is CASSQGASGLGYEQYF.

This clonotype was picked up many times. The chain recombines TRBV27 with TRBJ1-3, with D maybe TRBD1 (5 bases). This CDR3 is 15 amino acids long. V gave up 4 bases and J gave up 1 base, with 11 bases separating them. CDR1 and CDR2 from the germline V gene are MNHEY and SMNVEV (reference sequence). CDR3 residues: CASSSTATSGNTIYF. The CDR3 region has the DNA TGTGCCAGCAGTTCGACAGCTACTTCTGGAAACACCATATATTTT.

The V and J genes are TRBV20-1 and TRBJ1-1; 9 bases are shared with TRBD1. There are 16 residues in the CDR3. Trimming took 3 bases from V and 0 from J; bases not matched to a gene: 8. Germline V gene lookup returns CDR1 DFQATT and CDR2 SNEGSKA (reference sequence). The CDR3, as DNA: TGCAGTGCTAGCCCCGGGACAGGGCAAATGAACACTGAAGCTTTCTTT. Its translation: CSASPGTGQMNTEAFF.

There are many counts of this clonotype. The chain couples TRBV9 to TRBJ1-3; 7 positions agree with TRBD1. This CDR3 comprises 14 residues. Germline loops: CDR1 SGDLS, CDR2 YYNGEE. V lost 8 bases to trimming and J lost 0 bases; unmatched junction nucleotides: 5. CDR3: CASDGTASGNTIYF. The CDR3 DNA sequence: TGTGCCAGTGACGGGACAGCCTCTGGAAACACCATATATTTT.

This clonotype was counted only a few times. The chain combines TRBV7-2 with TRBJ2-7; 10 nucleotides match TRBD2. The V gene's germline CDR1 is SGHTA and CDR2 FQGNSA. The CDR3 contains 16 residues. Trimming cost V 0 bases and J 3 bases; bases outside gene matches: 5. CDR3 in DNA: TGTGCCAGCAGCTTAGCTGGGACTAGCGTCGGCTACGAGCAGTACTTC. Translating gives CASSLAGTSVGYEQYF.

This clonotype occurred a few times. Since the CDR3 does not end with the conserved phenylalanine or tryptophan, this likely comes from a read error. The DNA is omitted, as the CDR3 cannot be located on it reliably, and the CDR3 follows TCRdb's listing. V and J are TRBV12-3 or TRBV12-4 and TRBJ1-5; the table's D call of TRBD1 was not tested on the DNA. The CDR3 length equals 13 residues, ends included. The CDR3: CASSPRGAQPQQL.

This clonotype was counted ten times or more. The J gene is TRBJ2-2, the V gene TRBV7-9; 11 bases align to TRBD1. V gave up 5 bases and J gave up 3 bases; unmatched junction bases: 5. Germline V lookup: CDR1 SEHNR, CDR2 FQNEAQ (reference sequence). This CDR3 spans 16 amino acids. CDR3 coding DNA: TGTGCCAGCAGCCCTAGGACAGGGGGCGACACCGGGGAGCTGTTTTTT. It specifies CASSPRTGGDTGELFF.

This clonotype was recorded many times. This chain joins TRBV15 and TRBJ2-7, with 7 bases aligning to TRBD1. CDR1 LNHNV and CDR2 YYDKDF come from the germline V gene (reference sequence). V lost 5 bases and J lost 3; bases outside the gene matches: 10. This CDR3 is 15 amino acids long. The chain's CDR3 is CATSRTRTGLYEQYF. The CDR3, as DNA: TGTGCCACCAGCCGAACTAGGACAGGCCTCTACGAGCAGTACTTC.

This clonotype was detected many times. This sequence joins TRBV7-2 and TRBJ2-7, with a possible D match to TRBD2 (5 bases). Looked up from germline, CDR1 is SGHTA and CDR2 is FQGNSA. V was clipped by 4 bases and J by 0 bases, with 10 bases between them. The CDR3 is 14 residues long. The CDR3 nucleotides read TGTGCCAGCAGCTCCTCCGAGGGCTCCTACGAGCAGTACTTC. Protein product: CASSSSEGSYEQYF.

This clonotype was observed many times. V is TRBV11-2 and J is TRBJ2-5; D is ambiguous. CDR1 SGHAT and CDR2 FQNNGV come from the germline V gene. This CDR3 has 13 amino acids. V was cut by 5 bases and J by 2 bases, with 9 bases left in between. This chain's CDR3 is CASSLPRQETQYF. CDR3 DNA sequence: TGTGCCAGCAGCCTTCCGAGACAAGAGACCCAGTACTTC.

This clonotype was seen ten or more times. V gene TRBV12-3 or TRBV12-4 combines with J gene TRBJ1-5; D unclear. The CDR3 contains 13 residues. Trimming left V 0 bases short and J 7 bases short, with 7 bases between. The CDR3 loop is CASSLAQVQPQHF. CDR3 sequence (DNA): TGTGCCAGCAGTTTAGCGCAGGTACAGCCCCAGCATTTT.

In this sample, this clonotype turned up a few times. This CDR3 is CASSSKPLLAGSYEQYF. In DNA, the CDR3 is TGTGCCAGCAGTTCCAAACCCTTACTAGCGGGGTCCTACGAGCAGTACTTC. V and J are TRBV27 and TRBJ2-7; 10 nucleotides line up with TRBD2. The CDR3 extends over 17 amino acids. The germline gives CDR1 MNHEY, CDR2 SMNVEV (reference sequence). Unmatched junction bases numbered 10, after V lost 4 bases and J lost 1 base.